These T cell receptor beta chains were read from a single sample in a study of cytomegalovirus exposure and HLA in healthy donors. Sequenced by immunoSEQ multiplex PCR; TCRdb stores in-frame clones only, minus some. The profile shows 160,000 or so clones, under 85% of them singletons. Material: PBMCs. The receptors derive from a woman aged 30 to 39 in good health and CMV-seronegative. Both conserved end residues are part of each CDR3. D genes are given only for firm matches. A clone size is listed for some rows: how often the clone was seen (once, few, many), or a class if it is expanded.

CDR3 protein | CDR3 DNA | J gene | clone size | V gene | D gene
CASSLQGGTQYF | TGTGCCAGCAGCTTACAGGGGGGAACGCAGTATTTT | TRBJ2-3 | - | TRBV7-2 | -
CASRKTGGPGYTF | TGTGCCAGCCGTAAAACAGGGGGCCCTGGCTACACCTTC | TRBJ1-2 | - | TRBV27 | TRBD1
CASSLRDRDLTEAFF | TGCGCCAGCAGCCTCCGGGACAGGGATTTAACTGAAGCTTTCTTT | TRBJ1-1 | - | TRBV4-1 | TRBD1
CASSLQRSRDTQYF | TGTGCCAGCAGCTTGCAGCGTAGTAGAGATACGCAGTATTTT | TRBJ2-3 | - | TRBV5-5 | -
CASSTIAVLTDTQYF | TGTGCCAGCAGTACCATAGCGGTTCTCACAGATACGCAGTATTTT | TRBJ2-3 | - | TRBV27 | -
CASSRFDRLNQPQHF | TGTGCCAGCAGCCGATTCGACAGGCTCAATCAGCCCCAGCATTTT | TRBJ1-5 | few | TRBV5-6 | -
CASSLTGADTQYF | TGTGCCAGCAGCTTAACAGGGGCAGATACGCAGTATTTT | TRBJ2-3 | once | TRBV7-9 | TRBD1
CASSLVQIQAFF | TGTGCCAGCAGCTTAGTACAGATCCAAGCTTTCTTT | TRBJ1-1 | few | TRBV11-2 | -
CASSPGSRNLNTEAFF | TGCGCCAGCAGTCCCGGGAGCAGGAACCTAAACACTGAAGCTTTCTTT | TRBJ1-1 | - | TRBV5-1 | -
CASSAGTSGQYNEQFF | TGTGCCAGCTCGGCCGGGACTAGCGGGCAGTACAATGAGCAGTTCTTC | TRBJ2-1 | - | TRBV18 | TRBD2
CASSLGLTGLTDTQYF | TGCGCCAGCAGCTTGGGCCTGACAGGCCTCACAGATACGCAGTATTTT | TRBJ2-3 | - | TRBV5-1 | -
CASSGTTAQYERYF | TGCGCCAGCAGCGGGACAACCGCACAATACGAGCGGTACTTC | TRBJ2-7 | once | TRBV4-1 | -
CGTGGFSNQPQHF | TGTGGGACAGGGGGCTTTAGCAATCAGCCCCAGCATTTT | TRBJ1-5 | few | TRBV19 | TRBD1
CASAQDSRQETQYF | TGTGCTAGTGCTCAAGACAGTCGACAAGAGACCCAGTACTTC | TRBJ2-5 | - | TRBV12-5 | -
CASSLPLDRGPGELFF | TGCGCCAGCAGCTTGCCCCTGGACAGGGGTCCCGGGGAGCTGTTTTTT | TRBJ2-2 | once | TRBV5-1 | TRBD1
CASSSRGIGGANVLTF | TGTGCCAGCAGTTCCAGGGGTATAGGTGGGGCCAACGTCCTGACTTTC | TRBJ2-6 | - | TRBV9 | -
CASSLRDRAREQYF | TGTGCCAGCTCACTCCGGGACAGGGCGCGCGAGCAGTACTTC | TRBJ2-7 | - | TRBV18 | TRBD1
CASRDDRPRLHF | TGTGCCAGCAGAGATGATAGGCCGAGGCTCCACTTT | TRBJ1-6 | - | TRBV6-5 | -
CASSFTGNPVYGYTF | TGTGCCAGCAGTTTTACAGGGAACCCAGTATATGGCTACACCTTC | TRBJ1-2 | - | TRBV27 | -
CASSLVTGQGGSPLHF | TGTGCCAGCAGCTTAGTGACGGGACAGGGTGGTTCACCCCTCCACTTT | TRBJ1-6 | few | TRBV11-2 | TRBD1
CATSRGDTLSSYNSPLHF | TGTGCCACCAGCAGAGGAGATACCTTGAGCTCCTATAATTCACCCCTCCACTTT | TRBJ1-6 | - | TRBV15 | -
CASSLGPLGQGGYGYTF | TGTGCCAGCTCCCTCGGCCCCCTGGGACAGGGAGGCTATGGCTACACCTTC | TRBJ1-2 | few | TRBV6-4 | TRBD1
CASSFSGGYTDTQYF | TGTGCCAGCAGTTTCAGCGGGGGGTACACAGATACGCAGTATTTT | TRBJ2-3 | - | TRBV27 | TRBD2
CASSATGGNSPLHF | TGTGCCAGCAGCGCGACAGGGGGGAATTCACCCCTCCACTTT | TRBJ1-6 | - | TRBV9 | TRBD1
CASSVGGGLTFQETQYF | TGTGCCAGCAGCGTAGGGGGGGGACTTACATTCCAAGAGACCCAGTACTTC | TRBJ2-5 | - | TRBV9 | TRBD2
CASSEGRGYGYTF | TGTGCCAGCAGTGAAGGACGGGGCTATGGCTACACCTTC | TRBJ1-2 | - | TRBV6-1 | -
CASSVAGSTGELFF | TGTGCCAGCAGTGTTGCAGGGTCCACCGGGGAGCTGTTTTTT | TRBJ2-2 | - | TRBV25-1 | -
CASSFGGTVNTEAFF | TGTGCCAGCAGCTTCGGCGGGACAGTGAACACTGAAGCTTTCTTT | TRBJ1-1 | few | TRBV14 | TRBD1
CASSDYTGTGGGYTF | TGTGCCAGCAGTGATTACACCGGGACAGGGGGTGGCTACACCTTC | TRBJ1-2 | - | TRBV25-1 | TRBD1
CASSDGSSGGHEQFF | TGTGCCAGCAGCGACGGGAGTAGCGGGGGACATGAGCAGTTCTTC | TRBJ2-1 | - | TRBV5-4 | TRBD2
CATSPPQGLTTEAFF | TGTGCCACGTCTCCCCCCCAGGGTTTGACCACTGAAGCTTTCTTT | TRBJ1-1 | once | TRBV6-5 | -
CASSYSVSMRELFF | TGTGCCAGCAGTTATAGCGTCTCGATGAGGGAGCTGTTTTTT | TRBJ2-2 | once | TRBV27 | -
CATSRDGSGVLGYTF | TGTGCCACCAGCAGAGATGGTAGCGGGGTCCTCGGCTACACCTTC | TRBJ1-2 | - | TRBV15 | -
CAIRDRVIQGSPLHF | TGTGCCATCAGGGACAGGGTTATACAAGGTTCACCCCTCCACTTT | TRBJ1-6 | once | TRBV10-3 | TRBD1
CASSSKTGQGLFGYTF | TGTGCCAGCAGTTCAAAGACGGGACAGGGGTTGTTTGGCTACACCTTC | TRBJ1-2 | - | TRBV27 | TRBD1
CASSRGSGGAKNIQYF | TGTGCCAGCAGCCGAGGGTCGGGGGGTGCCAAAAACATTCAGTACTTC | TRBJ2-4 | once | TRBV11-2 | TRBD2
CASSGQGSTAGNTIYF | TGTGCCAGCTCCGGACAGGGTTCGACCGCGGGAAACACCATATATTTT | TRBJ1-3 | - | TRBV18 | TRBD1
CAWSQQATNEKLFF | TGTGCCTGGAGTCAACAGGCAACTAATGAAAAACTGTTTTTT | TRBJ1-4 | few | TRBV30 | -
CASSFTLDKNTEAFF | TGTGCCAGCAGCTTTACCCTCGACAAGAACACTGAAGCTTTCTTT | TRBJ1-1 | once | TRBV5-4 | -
CAWSVQGGRNQPQHF | TGTGCCTGGAGTGTACAAGGGGGCAGGAATCAGCCCCAGCATTTT | TRBJ1-5 | - | TRBV30 | TRBD1
CASSTGQLNSNQPQHF | TGTGCCAGTAGTACGGGACAGTTAAATAGCAATCAGCCCCAGCATTTT | TRBJ1-5 | - | TRBV19 | TRBD1
CAISESGTASYEQYF | TGTGCCATCAGTGAGTCGGGGACAGCCTCCTACGAGCAGTACTTC | TRBJ2-7 | - | TRBV10-3 | TRBD1
CASSVGLWAGEETQYF | TGTGCCAGCAGCGTAGGTCTCTGGGCGGGGGAAGAGACCCAGTACTTC | TRBJ2-5 | - | TRBV9 | TRBD2
CARGQPDTYNEQFF | TGTGCCAGGGGACAGCCGGACACCTACAATGAGCAGTTCTTC | TRBJ2-1 | - | TRBV2 | TRBD1
CASSPLAGAPDTQYF | TGTGCCAGCTCACCTCTAGCGGGGGCCCCAGATACGCAGTATTTT | TRBJ2-3 | - | TRBV18 | TRBD2
CASSPSTVSTDTQYF | TGTGCCAGCTCACCATCGACAGTTAGCACAGATACGCAGTATTTT | TRBJ2-3 | - | TRBV18 | -
CASRLIQGSNQPQHF | TGTGCCAGCCGACTGATACAGGGAAGCAATCAGCCCCAGCATTTT | TRBJ1-5 | - | TRBV2 | -
CASSAGQGPDTQYF | TGTGCCAGCAGCGCCGGACAGGGGCCAGATACGCAGTATTTT | TRBJ2-3 | - | TRBV5-4 | TRBD1